The table lists the clone carrying this T cell receptor beta chain with a count of one. Its antigen is still unknown. The PCR used 60 Vbeta and 13 Jbeta primers. Profiling relied on immunoSEQ multiplex PCR, and the TCRdb table lists in-frame clones only, not all of them. The table lists some 160,000 clones, roughly 78% of them singletons. The V and J ends lost 3 bases and 4 bases, in that order; junction bases with no gene match: 6. The germline V gene has CDR1 MNHNS and CDR2 SASEGT. The CDR3 has 15 amino acids. The source of the sample is a study of cytomegalovirus exposure and HLA in healthy donors. Study-level background: An early release of data contained tens of millions of unique TCRs, which came from HLA-typed donors.

Findings and caveats of the study: When a later analysis compared HLA-associated TCR beta chains with equally common others, the HLA-associated chains turned out to be more clonally expanded and to have lower generation probabilities. A prior analysis recorded that most TCR beta V segments were productive about 87% or about 30% of the time. Most TCR sequences showed up rarely, but some public TCRs showed up in many donors.

The sample taken for sequencing was PBMCs. This receptor was obtained from a woman aged 40 to 50 in good health and CMV-seronegative. The chain joins TRBV6-1 to TRBJ2-3, with TRBD1 matching over 8 bases. The CDR3 DNA follows: TGTGCCAGCAGTGACAGGGACAGGTTGGCAGATACGCAGTATTTT. It is translated as CASSDRDRLADTQYF.